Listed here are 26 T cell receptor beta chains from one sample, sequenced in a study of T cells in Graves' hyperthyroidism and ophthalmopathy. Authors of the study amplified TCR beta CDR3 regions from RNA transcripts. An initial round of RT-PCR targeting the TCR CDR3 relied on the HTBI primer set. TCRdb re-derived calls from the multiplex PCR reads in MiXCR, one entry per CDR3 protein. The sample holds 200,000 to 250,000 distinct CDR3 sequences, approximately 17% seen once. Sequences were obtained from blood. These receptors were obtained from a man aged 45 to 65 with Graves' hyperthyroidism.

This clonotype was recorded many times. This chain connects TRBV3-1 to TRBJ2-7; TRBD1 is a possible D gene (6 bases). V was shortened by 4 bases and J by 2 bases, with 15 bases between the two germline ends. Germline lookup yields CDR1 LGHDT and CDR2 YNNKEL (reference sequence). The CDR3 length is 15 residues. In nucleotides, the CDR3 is TGTGCCAGCAGCCTTCGGACAGTTAAACCCTACGAGCAGTACTTC. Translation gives CASSLRTVKPYEQYF.

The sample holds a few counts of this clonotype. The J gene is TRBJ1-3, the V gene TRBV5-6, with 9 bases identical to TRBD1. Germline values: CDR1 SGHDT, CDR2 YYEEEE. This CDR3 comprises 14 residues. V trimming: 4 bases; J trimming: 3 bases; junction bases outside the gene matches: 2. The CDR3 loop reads CASSNRGHGNTIYF. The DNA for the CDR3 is TGTGCCAGCAGCAACAGGGGGCATGGAAACACCATATATTTT.

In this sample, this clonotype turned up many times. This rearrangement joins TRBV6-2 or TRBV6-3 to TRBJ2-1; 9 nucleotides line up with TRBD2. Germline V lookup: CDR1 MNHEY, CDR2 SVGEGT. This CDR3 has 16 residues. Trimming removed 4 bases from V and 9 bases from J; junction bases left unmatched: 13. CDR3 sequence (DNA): TGTGCCAGCAGTTTTACGGGCGCTAGCGGGAACAGTGAGCAGTTCTTC. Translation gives CASSFTGASGNSEQFF.

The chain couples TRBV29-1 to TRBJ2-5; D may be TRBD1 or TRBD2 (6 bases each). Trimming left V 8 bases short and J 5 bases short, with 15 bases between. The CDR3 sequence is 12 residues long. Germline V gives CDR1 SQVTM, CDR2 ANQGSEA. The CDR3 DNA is TGCAGCCCTGCTGGGGGGCGGGAGACCCAGTACTTC. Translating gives CSPAGGRETQYF.

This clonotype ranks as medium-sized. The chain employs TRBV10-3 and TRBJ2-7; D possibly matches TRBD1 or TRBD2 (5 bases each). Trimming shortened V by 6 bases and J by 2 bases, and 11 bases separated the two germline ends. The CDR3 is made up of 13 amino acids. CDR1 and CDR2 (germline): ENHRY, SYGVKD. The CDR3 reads CAISPGTAYEQYF. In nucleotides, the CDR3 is TGTGCCATCAGCCCCGGGACCGCCTACGAGCAGTACTTC.

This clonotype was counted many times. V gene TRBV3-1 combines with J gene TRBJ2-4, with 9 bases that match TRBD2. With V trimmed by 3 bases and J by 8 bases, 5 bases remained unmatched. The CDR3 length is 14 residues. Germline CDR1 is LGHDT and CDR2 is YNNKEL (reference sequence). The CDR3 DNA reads TGTGCCAGCAGCCAGAATAGCGGGAGTCACATTCAGTACTTC. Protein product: CASSQNSGSHIQYF.

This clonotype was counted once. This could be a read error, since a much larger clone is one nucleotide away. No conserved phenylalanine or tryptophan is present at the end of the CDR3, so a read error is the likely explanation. CDR3 sequence: CASGPGTGYGYTS. The CDR3 DNA reads as TGTGCCAGCGGACCCGGGACAGGCTATGGCTACACCTCC. The chain is built from TRBV6-1 and TRBJ1-2, with 8 bases lining up with TRBD1. The V and J ends lost 8 bases and 4 bases, in that order; junction bases with no gene match: 6. CDR1 and CDR2 (germline): MNHNS, SASEGT. The CDR3 is 13 amino acids.

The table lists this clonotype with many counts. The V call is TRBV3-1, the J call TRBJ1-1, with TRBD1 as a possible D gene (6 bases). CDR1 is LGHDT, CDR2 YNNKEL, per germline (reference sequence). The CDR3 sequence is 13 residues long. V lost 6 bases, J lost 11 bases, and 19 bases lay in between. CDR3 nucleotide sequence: TGTGCCAGCAGAGCAGGGGCTTCGACGGGGGCTTTCTTT. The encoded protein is CASRAGASTGAFF.

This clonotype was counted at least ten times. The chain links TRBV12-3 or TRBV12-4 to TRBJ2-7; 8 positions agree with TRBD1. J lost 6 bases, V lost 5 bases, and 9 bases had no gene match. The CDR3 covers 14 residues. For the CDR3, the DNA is TGTGCCAGCAGTGACAGGGGAAGTTTATCCGAGCAGTACTTC. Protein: CASSDRGSLSEQYF.

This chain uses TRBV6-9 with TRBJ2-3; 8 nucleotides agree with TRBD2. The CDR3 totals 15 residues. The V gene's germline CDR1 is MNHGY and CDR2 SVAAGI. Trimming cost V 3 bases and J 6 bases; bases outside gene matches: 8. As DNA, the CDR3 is TGTGCCAGCAGTTACCCGGGGGGGAGGTCCGATACGCAGTATTTT. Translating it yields CASSYPGGRSDTQYF.

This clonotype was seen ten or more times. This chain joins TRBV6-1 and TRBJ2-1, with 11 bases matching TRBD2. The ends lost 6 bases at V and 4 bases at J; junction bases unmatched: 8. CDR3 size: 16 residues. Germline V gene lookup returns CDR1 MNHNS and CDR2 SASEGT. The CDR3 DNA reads TGTGCCAGCAGGAACCCCGGGACTAGCGGATACAATGAGCAGTTCTTC. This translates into CASRNPGTSGYNEQFF.

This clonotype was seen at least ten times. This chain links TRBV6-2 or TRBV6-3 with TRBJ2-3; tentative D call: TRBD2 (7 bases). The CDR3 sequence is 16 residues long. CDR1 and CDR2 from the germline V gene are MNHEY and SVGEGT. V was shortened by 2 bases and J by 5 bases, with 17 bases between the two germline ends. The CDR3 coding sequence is TGTGCCAGCAGTTACGGGGGGGCAGCAGTCGAAGATACGCAGTATTTT. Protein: CASSYGGAAVEDTQYF.

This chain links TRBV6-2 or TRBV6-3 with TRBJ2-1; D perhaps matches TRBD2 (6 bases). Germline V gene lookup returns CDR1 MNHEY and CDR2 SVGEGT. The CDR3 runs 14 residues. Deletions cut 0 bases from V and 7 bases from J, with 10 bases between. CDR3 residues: CASSYSTSPNEQFF. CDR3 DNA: TGTGCCAGCAGTTACTCGACTAGTCCAAATGAGCAGTTCTTC.

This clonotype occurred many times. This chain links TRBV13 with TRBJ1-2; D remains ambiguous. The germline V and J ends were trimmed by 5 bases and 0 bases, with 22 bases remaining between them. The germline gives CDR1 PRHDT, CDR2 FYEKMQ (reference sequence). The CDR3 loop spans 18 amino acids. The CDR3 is CASSTSGLEHSANYGYTF. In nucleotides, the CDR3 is TGTGCCAGCAGCACCTCCGGGTTAGAGCACTCAGCTAACTATGGCTACACCTTC.

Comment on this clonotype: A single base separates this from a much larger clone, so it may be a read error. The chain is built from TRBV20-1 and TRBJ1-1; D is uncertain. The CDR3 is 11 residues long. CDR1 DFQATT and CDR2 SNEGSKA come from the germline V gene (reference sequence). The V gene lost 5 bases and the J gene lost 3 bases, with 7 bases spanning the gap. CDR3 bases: TGCAGTGCTTGGCGAGACACTGAAGCTTTCTTT. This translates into CSAWRDTEAFF.

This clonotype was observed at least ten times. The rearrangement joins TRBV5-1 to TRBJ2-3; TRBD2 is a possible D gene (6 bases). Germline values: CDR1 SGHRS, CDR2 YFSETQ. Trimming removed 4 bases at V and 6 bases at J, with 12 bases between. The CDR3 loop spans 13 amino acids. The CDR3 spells CASSPGDVDTQYF. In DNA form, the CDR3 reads TGCGCCAGCAGCCCGGGGGATGTTGATACGCAGTATTTT.

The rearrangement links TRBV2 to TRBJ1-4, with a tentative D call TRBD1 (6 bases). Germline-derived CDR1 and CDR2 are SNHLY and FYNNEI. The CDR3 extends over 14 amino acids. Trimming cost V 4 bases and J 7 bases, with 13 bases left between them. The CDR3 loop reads CASSVSRGGEKLFF. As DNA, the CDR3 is TGTGCCAGCAGTGTTTCAAGAGGGGGTGAAAAACTGTTTTTT.

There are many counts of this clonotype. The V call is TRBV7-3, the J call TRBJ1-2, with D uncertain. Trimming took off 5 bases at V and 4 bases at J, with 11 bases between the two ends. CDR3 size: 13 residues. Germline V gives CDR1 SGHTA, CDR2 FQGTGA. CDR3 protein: CASSPSEGYGYTF. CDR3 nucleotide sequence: TGTGCCAGCAGCCCTTCCGAGGGCTATGGCTACACCTTC. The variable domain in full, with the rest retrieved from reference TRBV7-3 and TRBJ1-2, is GAGVSQTPSNKVTEKGKYVELRCDPISGHTALYWYRQSLGQGPEFLIYFQGTGAADDSGLPNDRFFAVRPEGSVSTLKIQRTERGDSAVYLCASSPSEGYGYTFGSGTRLTVV.

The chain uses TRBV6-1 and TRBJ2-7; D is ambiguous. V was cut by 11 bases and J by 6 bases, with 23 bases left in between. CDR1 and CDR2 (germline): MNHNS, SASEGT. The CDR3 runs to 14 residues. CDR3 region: CASAGKGSIPEQYF. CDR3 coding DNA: TGTGCCTCCGCTGGGAAGGGCAGTATACCCGAGCAGTACTTC.

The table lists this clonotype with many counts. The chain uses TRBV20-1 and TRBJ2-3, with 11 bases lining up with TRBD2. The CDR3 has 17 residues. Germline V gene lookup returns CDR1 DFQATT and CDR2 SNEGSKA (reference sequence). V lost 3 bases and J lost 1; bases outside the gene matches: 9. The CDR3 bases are TGCAGTGCTAGGTCTAGCGGGAGGTTGGGGCGCACAGATACGCAGTATTTT. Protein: CSARSSGRLGRTDTQYF.

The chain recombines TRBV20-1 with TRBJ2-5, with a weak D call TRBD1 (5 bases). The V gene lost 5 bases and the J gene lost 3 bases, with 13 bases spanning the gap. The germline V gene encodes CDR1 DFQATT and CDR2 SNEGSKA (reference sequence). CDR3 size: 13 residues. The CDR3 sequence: CSAGSQVEETQYF. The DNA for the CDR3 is TGCAGTGCTGGATCACAGGTAGAAGAGACCCAGTACTTC.

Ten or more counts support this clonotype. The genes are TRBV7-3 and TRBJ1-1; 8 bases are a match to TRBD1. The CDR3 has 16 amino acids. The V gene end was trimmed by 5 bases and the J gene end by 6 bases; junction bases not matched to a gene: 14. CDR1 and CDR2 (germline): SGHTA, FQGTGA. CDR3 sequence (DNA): TGTGCCAGCAGCCCGGGACAGGTGGGCCCCAAGGCTGAAGCTTTCTTT. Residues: CASSPGQVGPKAEAFF.

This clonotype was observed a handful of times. The CDR3 loop reads CASSQDVGIAGNTIYF. The DNA of the CDR3 is TGCGCCAGCAGCCAAGACGTCGGGATCGCTGGAAACACCATATATTTT. The J gene is TRBJ1-3, the V gene TRBV4-3; the D is unclear. Per germline, CDR1 LGHNA and CDR2 YSLEER. The CDR3 extends over 16 amino acids. Trimming cost V 0 bases and J 2 bases, with 11 bases left between them.

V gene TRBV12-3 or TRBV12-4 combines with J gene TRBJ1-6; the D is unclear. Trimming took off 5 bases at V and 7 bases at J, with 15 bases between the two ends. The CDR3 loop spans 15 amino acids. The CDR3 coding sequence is TGTGCCAGCAGTCCCCGGGGTGGGAGCAATTCACCCCTCCACTTT. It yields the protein CASSPRGGSNSPLHF.

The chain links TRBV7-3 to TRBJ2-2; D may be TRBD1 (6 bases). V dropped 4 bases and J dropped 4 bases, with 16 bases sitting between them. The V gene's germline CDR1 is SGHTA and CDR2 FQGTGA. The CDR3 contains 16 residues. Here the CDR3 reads CASSSMGAGATGELFF. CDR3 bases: TGTGCCAGCAGCTCCATGGGGGCTGGGGCCACCGGGGAGCTGTTTTTT.

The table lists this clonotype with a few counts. The CDR3 DNA reads as TGTGCCAGCAGGCGCCGGGACATCAACACCGGGGAGCTGTTTTTT. Protein product: CASRRRDINTGELFF. The V call is TRBV6-2 or TRBV6-3, the J call TRBJ2-2; D might be TRBD1 (6 bases). The CDR3 length is 15 residues. V gave up 6 bases and J gave up 2 bases, with 13 bases separating them. The germline V gene encodes CDR1 MNHEY and CDR2 SVGEGT.